Listed below are T cell receptor beta chains from one sample, sequenced in a study of technical replicates of blood from a handful of donors. Sequenced by immunoSEQ multiplex PCR; TCRdb stores in-frame clones only, minus some. The sample holds tens of thousands of clones, approximately 94% seen once. Sequenced material: T cells isolated from PBMCs. The source of these receptors is a human donor in good health. Both conserved end residues are part of each CDR3. Fields, in order: D gene, J gene, clone size, V gene, CDR3 DNA, CDR3 protein. A D gene is named only where the DNA matches it firmly. Expanded clones get a size class; other rows say once, few or many, or leave the size out.

D: TRBD1
J: TRBJ1-5
size: -
V: TRBV5-6
DNA: TGTGCCAGCAGCCGGGACAGGGGATTTAGTCAGCCCCAGCATTTT
CDR3: CASSRDRGFSQPQHF

D: -
J: TRBJ2-7
size: -
V: TRBV10-2
DNA: TGCGCCAGCAGTCCTATTTACGAGCAGTACTTC
CDR3: CASSPIYEQYF

D: -
J: TRBJ1-1
size: once
V: TRBV10-2
DNA: TGCGCCAGCGGGGTAGCGGGGATCACAAACACTGAAGCTTTCTTT
CDR3: CASGVAGITNTEAFF

D: TRBD1
J: TRBJ2-4
size: -
V: TRBV28
DNA: TGTGCCAGCAATCTAAAACAGGGGGCTCGGGACATTCAGTACTTC
CDR3: CASNLKQGARDIQYF

D: TRBD1
J: TRBJ1-2
size: -
V: TRBV7-8
DNA: TGTGCCAGCAGCTTAGAAGCAGGACAGGGCGAAAAGGTAGACTATGGCTACACCTTC
CDR3: CASSLEAGQGEKVDYGYTF

D: -
J: TRBJ1-5
size: few
V: TRBV5-1
DNA: TGCGCCAGCAGCTTGGATGGGGCTGATCAGCCCCAGCATTTT
CDR3: CASSLDGADQPQHF

D: -
J: TRBJ2-5
size: -
V: TRBV27
DNA: TGTGCCAGCACAACCAGGGGTCAAGAGACCCAGTACTTC
CDR3: CASTTRGQETQYF

D: -
J: TRBJ1-2
size: -
V: TRBV6-5
DNA: TGTGCCAGCAGTTACACCCCCGGGGTTCAGGGCTACACCTTC
CDR3: CASSYTPGVQGYTF

D: TRBD2
J: TRBJ2-5
size: once
V: TRBV27
DNA: TGTGCCAGCAGTTTTGGGACTACAGAGACCCAGTACTTC
CDR3: CASSFGTTETQYF

D: -
J: TRBJ1-5
size: -
V: TRBV11-2
DNA: TGTGCCAGCAGCATCGAGAGAAATCAGCCCCAGCATTTT
CDR3: CASSIERNQPQHF

D: TRBD1
J: TRBJ2-7
size: -
V: TRBV6-5
DNA: TGTGCCAGCAGTTGGGGACAGGGACGCAACGAGCAGTACTTC
CDR3: CASSWGQGRNEQYF

D: -
J: TRBJ2-7
size: -
V: TRBV4-2
DNA: TGTGCCAGCAGCCAGGAGGGGAGCCACGAGGGCGAGCAGTACTTC
CDR3: CASSQEGSHEGEQYF

D: TRBD1
J: TRBJ1-1
size: -
V: TRBV7-9
DNA: TGTGCCAGCAGCTCCTACAGGGGGCCGAACACTGAAGCTTTCTTT
CDR3: CASSSYRGPNTEAFF

D: -
J: TRBJ2-5
size: once
V: TRBV7-9
DNA: TGTGCCAGCAACCCGACAGGCCAAGAGACCCAGTACTTC
CDR3: CASNPTGQETQYF

D: -
J: TRBJ1-1
size: -
V: TRBV7-9
DNA: TGTGCCAGCTCTATCGCCCCCGCGGAAAACACTGAAGCTTTCTTT
CDR3: CASSIAPAENTEAFF

D: TRBD1
J: TRBJ2-2
size: -
V: TRBV9
DNA: TGTGCCAGCAGCGTAGACAGGGGAGTGACCGGGGAGCTGTTTTTT
CDR3: CASSVDRGVTGELFF

D: -
J: TRBJ1-5
size: -
V: TRBV4-1
DNA: TGCGCCAGCAGCCGTTCTACCATCCTGAATCAGCCCCAGCATTTT
CDR3: CASSRSTILNQPQHF

D: -
J: TRBJ2-5
size: -
V: TRBV2
DNA: TGTGCCAGCAGGATCGCTACGGAGACCCAGTACTTC
CDR3: CASRIATETQYF

D: TRBD1
J: TRBJ1-2
size: -
V: TRBV4-1
DNA: TGCGCCAGCAGCCAAAAACCGGGACAGTTATTCTATGGCTACACCTTC
CDR3: CASSQKPGQLFYGYTF

D: -
J: TRBJ1-2
size: -
V: TRBV14
DNA: TGTGCCAGCAGCCAATGGTCGGCAGGGCCCCCTAACTATGGCTACACCTTC
CDR3: CASSQWSAGPPNYGYTF

D: -
J: TRBJ2-7
size: -
V: TRBV2
DNA: TGTGCCAGCCGCAAAACAGGGTACGAGCAGTACTTC
CDR3: CASRKTGYEQYF

D: -
J: TRBJ1-5
size: -
V: TRBV2
DNA: TGTGCCAGCATGGGGGCATACCAGCATTTT
CDR3: CASMGAYQHF

D: TRBD2
J: TRBJ2-1
size: -
V: TRBV27
DNA: TGTGCCAGCAGTTTATGGGGACTAGCGGAAAACAATGAGCAGTTCTTC
CDR3: CASSLWGLAENNEQFF

D: TRBD2
J: TRBJ2-3
size: once
V: TRBV28
DNA: TGTGCCAGCAGTTTACGCGGGAGCGCAGATACGCAGTATTTT
CDR3: CASSLRGSADTQYF

D: TRBD1
J: TRBJ1-1
size: -
V: TRBV6-5
DNA: TGTGCCAGCAACACAGGGGTGAACACTGAAGCTTTCTTT
CDR3: CASNTGVNTEAFF

D: TRBD2
J: TRBJ2-7
size: -
V: TRBV5-1
DNA: TGCGCCAGCAGCTTGTCAAGCGGGAGCTCCTACGAGCAGTACTTC
CDR3: CASSLSSGSSYEQYF

D: -
J: TRBJ2-3
size: -
V: TRBV27
DNA: TGTGCCAGCAGTTTGTACGGGCCGGGGGGCACAGATACGCAGTATTTT
CDR3: CASSLYGPGGTDTQYF

D: -
J: TRBJ1-5
size: -
V: TRBV6-1
DNA: TGTGCCAGCAGTCCGGTACAGGGTTCAAATCAGCCCCAGCATTTT
CDR3: CASSPVQGSNQPQHF

D: -
J: TRBJ2-7
size: once
V: TRBV2
DNA: TGTGCCAGCCTAAGAAGTCAGCTAGCCTACGAGCAGTACTTC
CDR3: CASLRSQLAYEQYF

D: -
J: TRBJ2-1
size: -
V: TRBV7-7
DNA: TGTGCTAGCAGCTTAGGGGCGGGGGCTCCCTACAATGAGCAGTTCTTC
CDR3: CASSLGAGAPYNEQFF

D: TRBD1
J: TRBJ1-1
size: -
V: TRBV4-1
DNA: TGCGCCAGCAGCCATCCGCCCCCGGGACAGGGTAGTGGAATCACTGAAGCTTTCTTT
CDR3: CASSHPPPGQGSGITEAFF

D: TRBD2
J: TRBJ2-5
size: -
V: TRBV19
DNA: TGTGCCAGTAGTATAGTAGCTAGCGGGGGCCCAGAGGAAGAGACCCAGTACTTC
CDR3: CASSIVASGGPEEETQYF

D: TRBD2
J: TRBJ2-1
size: -
V: TRBV5-6
DNA: TGTGCCAGCAGCTTTCTTCCCACTAGCGGGAGCAATGAGCAGTTCTTC
CDR3: CASSFLPTSGSNEQFF

D: -
J: TRBJ2-3
size: -
V: TRBV10-3
DNA: TGTGCCATCAGTGAGGGGGCAGGGTCCATAGATACGCAGTATTTT
CDR3: CAISEGAGSIDTQYF

D: TRBD1
J: TRBJ1-6
size: -
V: TRBV4-1
DNA: TGCGCCAGCAGTGTCGGGACAGCTAGCTCCTATAATTCACCCCTCCACTTT
CDR3: CASSVGTASSYNSPLHF

D: -
J: TRBJ2-7
size: -
V: TRBV5-1
DNA: TGCGCCAGCAGCTTTCGGAGACTTGACGAGCAGTACTTC
CDR3: CASSFRRLDEQYF

D: -
J: TRBJ2-3
size: -
V: TRBV28
DNA: TGTGCCAGCAGTTCCTTGACTGTATACACAGATACGCAGTATTTT
CDR3: CASSSLTVYTDTQYF

D: TRBD2
J: TRBJ2-3
size: -
V: TRBV13
DNA: TGTGCCAGCAGCCGACTAGGACTAGCGGGAGGGGATACGCAGTATTTT
CDR3: CASSRLGLAGGDTQYF

D: TRBD2
J: TRBJ2-1
size: -
V: TRBV7-9
DNA: TGTGCCAGCAGCTTAGACACTAGCGGGAGTACCTACAATGAGCAGTTCTTC
CDR3: CASSLDTSGSTYNEQFF

D: -
J: TRBJ2-7
size: -
V: TRBV6-5
DNA: TGTGCCAGCAGCCGACTACAAGCTTACGAGCAGTACTTC
CDR3: CASSRLQAYEQYF

D: -
J: TRBJ2-7
size: -
V: TRBV19
DNA: TGTGCCAGTAGTTATGGGGCCTCCTACGAGCAGTACTTC
CDR3: CASSYGASYEQYF

D: -
J: TRBJ2-5
size: -
V: TRBV5-1
DNA: TGCGCCAGCACCCGGGACTTTCAAGAGACCCAGTACTTC
CDR3: CASTRDFQETQYF

D: TRBD2
J: TRBJ2-5
size: -
V: TRBV5-4
DNA: TGTGCCAGCAGCCCCGGACTAGCGGGCAATCGGGGAGAGACCCAGTACTTC
CDR3: CASSPGLAGNRGETQYF

D: -
J: TRBJ2-5
size: -
V: TRBV11-2
DNA: TGTGCCAGCAGCTTAGATCGGCTCGGGGAGACCCAGTACTTC
CDR3: CASSLDRLGETQYF

D: -
J: TRBJ1-1
size: -
V: TRBV7-3
DNA: TGTGCCAGCAGCTCGACGGGGGGCCCCACTGAAGCTTTCTTT
CDR3: CASSSTGGPTEAFF

D: -
J: TRBJ1-5
size: once
V: TRBV5-4
DNA: TGTGCCAGCAGCGAGGGAACCAGCAATCAGCCCCAGCATTTT
CDR3: CASSEGTSNQPQHF

D: -
J: TRBJ1-1
size: -
V: TRBV5-1
DNA: TGCGCCAGCAGCCCAACCGGGGGGGCTCTCACTGAAGCTTTCTTT
CDR3: CASSPTGGALTEAFF

D: TRBD2
J: TRBJ2-1
size: -
V: TRBV15
DNA: TGTGCCACCAGCAGTGATAAGGAGGGGACTACCTTCTCCTACAATGAGCAGTTCTTC
CDR3: CATSSDKEGTTFSYNEQFF

D: TRBD1
J: TRBJ2-2
size: -
V: TRBV19
DNA: TGTGCCAGTAGTATTGGGGATACAGGGGTCCTCGGGGAGCTGTTTTTT
CDR3: CASSIGDTGVLGELFF

D: -
J: TRBJ2-1
size: -
V: TRBV11-3
DNA: TGTGCCAGCAGCTCACAGGGTTACAATGAGCAGTTCTTC
CDR3: CASSSQGYNEQFF

D: TRBD1
J: TRBJ2-3
size: -
V: TRBV15
DNA: TGTGCCACCAGCAGAGACGGACAGGGAACACAGATAACGCAGTATTTT
CDR3: CATSRDGQGTQITQYF

D: TRBD2
J: TRBJ2-3
size: once
V: TRBV10-3
DNA: TGTGCCATCAGTGAAAGACTAGCGGGGACCACAGATACGCAGTATTTT
CDR3: CAISERLAGTTDTQYF

D: -
J: TRBJ2-2
size: few
V: TRBV6-5
DNA: TGTGCCAGCGCGAGAAAGTCGAACACCGGGGAGCTGTTTTTT
CDR3: CASARKSNTGELFF

D: TRBD2
J: TRBJ2-1
size: few
V: TRBV7-9
DNA: TGTGCCAGCAGCTCGTGGCTCTCCGGGAGGCCCTACAATGAGCAGTTCTTC
CDR3: CASSSWLSGRPYNEQFF